These 13 T cell receptor beta chains share one sample of origin, sequenced in a study of cytomegalovirus exposure and HLA in healthy donors. 13 Jbeta primers and 60 Vbeta primers were used for the PCR. The assay was immunoSEQ multiplex PCR, and TCRdb's table has in-frame clones only and misses some. This table has fewer than 100,000 clones, about three quarters appearing once. The sequencing input was PBMCs. Receptor source: a female donor in good health and CMV-seronegative.

This rearrangement joins TRBV4-3 to TRBJ2-1; 11 bases line up with TRBD1. Germline CDR1 LGHNA, CDR2 YSLEER. Trimming removed 0 bases from V and 9 bases from J; junction bases left unmatched: 7. This CDR3 region has 16 residues. The CDR3 region is CASSQDRTGGSGEQFF. The CDR3 DNA reads TGCGCCAGCAGCCAAGATAGGACAGGGGGCTCAGGTGAGCAGTTCTTC.

This chain connects TRBV7-2 to TRBJ1-1, with 7 bases that match TRBD1. The CDR3 spans 15 residues. Germline lookup yields CDR1 SGHTA and CDR2 FQGNSA. The V segment lost 5 bases and the J segment 1 base; nucleotides outside the gene matches: 7. Written as DNA, the CDR3 is TGTGCCAGCAGCCCCCAGACAGGGCAGAACACTGAAGCTTTCTTT. Translating it yields CASSPQTGQNTEAFF.

This rearrangement joins TRBV2 to TRBJ1-3, with D hard to call. The V gene's germline CDR1 is SNHLY and CDR2 FYNNEI. The CDR3 is made up of 15 amino acids. Trimming took 2 bases from V and 1 from J, leaving 9 bases between them. The CDR3 region has the DNA TGTGCCAGCAGTGAAAGAGGAATTTCTGGAAACACCATATATTTT. It specifies CASSERGISGNTIYF.

The rearrangement links TRBV7-2 to TRBJ2-2, with a tentative D call TRBD1 (6 bases). Germline CDR1 and CDR2: SGHTA and FQGNSA. Trimming removed 5 bases at V and 2 bases at J, with 12 bases between. The CDR3 runs to 15 residues. The CDR3 DNA sequence: TGTGCCAGCAGCCTCAAGGGGGTAAACACCGGGGAGCTGTTTTTT. The encoded protein is CASSLKGVNTGELFF.

V is TRBV7-9 and J is TRBJ2-7; 8 bases fit TRBD1. CDR1 SEHNR and CDR2 FQNEAQ come from the germline V gene (reference sequence). The J segment lost 5 bases and the V segment lost 6 bases, leaving 6 bases of the junction unmatched. The CDR3 has 13 residues. CDR3: CASSRTGKNEQYF. DNA of the CDR3: TGTGCCAGCAGTCGGACAGGGAAAAACGAGCAGTACTTC.

DNA for the CDR3: TGTGCCAGCAGCTTCGGGGGCCTAGCGGACATTCAGTACTTC. Its translation: CASSFGGLADIQYF. This chain connects TRBV6-5 to TRBJ2-4, with D possibly matching TRBD2 (7 bases). Looked up from germline, CDR1 is MNHEY and CDR2 is SVGAGI. V gave up 6 bases and J gave up 8 bases, with 17 bases separating them. This CDR3 comprises 14 residues.

This clone was counted a few times. J is TRBJ1-1 and V is TRBV19, with D possibly matching TRBD1 (6 bases). Germline CDR1 LNHDA, CDR2 SQIVND (reference sequence). The CDR3 runs 13 residues. Trimming left V 7 bases short and J 5 bases short, with 14 bases between. The CDR3: CASIGRGETEAFF. Written as DNA, the CDR3 is TGTGCCAGTATAGGCAGGGGTGAAACTGAAGCTTTCTTT.

The J gene is TRBJ2-6, the V gene TRBV5-1; weak D call: TRBD1 (7 bases). V lost 5 bases and J 4 bases, leaving 10 bases between the germline ends. There are 14 residues in the CDR3. Per germline, CDR1 SGHRS and CDR2 YFSETQ. CDR3 in amino acids: CASREGQGANVLTF. Here the CDR3 DNA reads TGCGCCAGCAGGGAGGGACAGGGGGCCAACGTCCTGACTTTC.

The V and J genes are TRBV6-5 and TRBJ1-2, with D maybe TRBD1 (6 bases). Trimming left V 2 bases short and J 5 bases short, with 15 bases between. This CDR3 is built from 15 residues. In germline, CDR1 is MNHEY, CDR2 SVGAGI. The CDR3 bases are TGTGCCAGCAGTTACACCTTGACAGGAGGATATGGCTACACCTTC. Its translation is CASSYTLTGGYGYTF.

In this sample, this clone turned up once. V and J are TRBV5-5 and TRBJ1-6; 7 nucleotides match TRBD1. The CDR3 totals 17 residues. CDR1 and CDR2 from the germline V gene are SGHKS and YYEKEE (reference sequence). After removal of 4 bases from V and 4 bases from J, the junction contained 11 bases not matched to a gene. The CDR3 DNA reads as TGTGCCAGCAGCCAAACGGCAGGGGGAACGTATAATTCACCCCTCCACTTT. This codes for CASSQTAGGTYNSPLHF.

The CDR3 protein is CASGSGGAGTGELFF. Written as DNA, the CDR3 is TGTGCCAGCGGTAGCGGGGGGGCCGGCACCGGGGAGCTGTTTTTT. The genes are TRBV6-1 and TRBJ2-2; TRBD2 matches 11 bases. The CDR3 is 15 residues long. Germline V gene data show CDR1 as MNHNS and CDR2 as SASEGT. Unmatched junction bases numbered 6, after V lost 8 bases and J lost 4 bases.

The chain recombines TRBV28 with TRBJ2-2; a possible D gene is TRBD1 (5 bases). Deletions cut 2 bases from V and 9 bases from J, with 10 bases between. The CDR3 consists of 13 residues. Germline CDR1 MDHEN, CDR2 SYDVKM. The CDR3 is CASSLGATRELFF. DNA of the CDR3: TGTGCCAGCAGTTTAGGGGCGACAAGGGAGCTGTTTTTT.

The J gene is TRBJ1-3, the V gene TRBV5-1; 11 bases agree with TRBD1. Trimming cost V 0 bases and J 3 bases; bases outside gene matches: 2. Germline assignment: CDR1 SGHRS and CDR2 YFSETQ. The CDR3 is made up of 16 amino acids. The CDR3 DNA is TGCGCCAGCAGCTTGGGGACAGGGGGCGGTGGAAACACCATATATTTT. It is translated as CASSLGTGGGGNTIYF.